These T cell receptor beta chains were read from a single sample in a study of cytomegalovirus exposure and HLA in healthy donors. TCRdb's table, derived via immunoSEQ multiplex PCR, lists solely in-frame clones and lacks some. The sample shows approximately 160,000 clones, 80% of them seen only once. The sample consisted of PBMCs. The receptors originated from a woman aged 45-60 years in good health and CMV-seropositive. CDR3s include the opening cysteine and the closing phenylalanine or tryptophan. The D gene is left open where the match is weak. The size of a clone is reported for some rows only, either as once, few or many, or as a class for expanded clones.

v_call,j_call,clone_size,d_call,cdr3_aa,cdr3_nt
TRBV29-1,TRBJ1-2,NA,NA,CSVLDRRLGGYTF,TGCAGCGTTCTTGACAGGCGGCTGGGGGGCTACACCTTC
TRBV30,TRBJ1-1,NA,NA,CAWSVPRRYTEAFF,TGTGCCTGGAGTGTACCCAGAAGATACACTGAAGCTTTCTTT
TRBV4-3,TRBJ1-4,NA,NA,CASSQVGGTKKLFF,TGCGCCAGCAGCCAAGTGGGGGGGACTAAAAAACTGTTTTTT
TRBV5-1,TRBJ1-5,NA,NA,CASSFSGGADQPQHF,TGCGCCAGCAGCTTTTCGGGGGGGGCCGATCAGCCCCAGCATTTT
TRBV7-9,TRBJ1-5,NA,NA,CSSSLHGGANQPQHF,TGTTCCAGCAGCTTACACGGGGGGGCCAATCAGCCCCAGCATTTT
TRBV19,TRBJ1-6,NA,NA,CASSSQLTTYNSPLHF,TGTGCCAGTAGTTCTCAACTGACAACCTATAATTCACCCCTCCACTTT
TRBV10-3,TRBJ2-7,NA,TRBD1,CATENRDRGYEQYF,TGTGCCACTGAGAACCGGGACAGGGGATACGAGCAGTACTTC
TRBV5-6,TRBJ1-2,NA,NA,CASSFNRVLVVAYGYTF,TGTGCCAGCAGCTTTAACCGGGTATTGGTGGTTGCCTATGGCTACACCTTC
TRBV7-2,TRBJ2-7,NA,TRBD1,CASSLQQGTTYEQYF,TGTGCCAGCAGCTTACAACAGGGGACCACCTACGAGCAGTACTTC
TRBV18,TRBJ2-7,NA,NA,CASSPPVRASYEQYF,TGTGCCAGCTCACCACCGGTAAGAGCCTCCTACGAGCAGTACTTC
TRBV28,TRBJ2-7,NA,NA,CASSPSAGRGGYEQYF,TGTGCCAGCAGCCCCTCCGCGGGGCGTGGGGGCTACGAGCAGTACTTC
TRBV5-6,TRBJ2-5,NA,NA,CASSFGRPGGWLETQYF,TGTGCCAGCAGCTTTGGCCGCCCGGGCGGGTGGTTAGAGACCCAGTACTTC
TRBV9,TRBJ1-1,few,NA,CASSDSNRREAFF,TGTGCCAGCAGCGATTCAAACAGGCGGGAAGCTTTCTTT
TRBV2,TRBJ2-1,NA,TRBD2,CASRSGRGGHNEQFF,TGTGCCAGCAGATCTGGTCGGGGGGGCCACAATGAGCAGTTCTTC
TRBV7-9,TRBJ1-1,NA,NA,CASGRVPTSMNTEAFF,TGTGCCAGCGGGCGGGTGCCAACTTCAATGAACACTGAAGCTTTCTTT
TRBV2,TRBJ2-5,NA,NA,CASGGASSGARGETQYF,TGTGCCAGCGGGGGGGCTAGCTCGGGAGCTAGGGGCGAGACCCAGTACTTC
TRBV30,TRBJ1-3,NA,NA,CAWSVSGSGNTIYF,TGTGCCTGGAGTGTCTCCGGCTCTGGAAACACCATATATTTT
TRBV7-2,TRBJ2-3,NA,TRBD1,CASSRGGQGWTDTQYF,TGTGCCAGCAGCCGAGGGGGACAGGGATGGACAGATACGCAGTATTTT
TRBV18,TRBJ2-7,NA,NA,CASSPGLRDEQYF,TGTGCCAGCTCACCAGGGTTACGGGACGAGCAGTACTTC
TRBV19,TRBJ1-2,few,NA,CASSMARMLYGYTF,TGTGCCAGTAGTATGGCGAGGATGCTCTATGGCTACACCTTC
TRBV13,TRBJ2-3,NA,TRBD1,CASSLVDRRHTDTQYF,TGTGCCAGCAGCTTAGTGGACAGGCGCCACACAGATACGCAGTATTTT
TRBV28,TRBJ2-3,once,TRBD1,CAMSTGGTDTQYF,TGTGCCATGAGTACAGGGGGCACAGATACGCAGTATTTT
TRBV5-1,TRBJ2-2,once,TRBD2,CASSLFGGEEELFF,TGCGCCAGCAGCTTGTTCGGGGGGGAGGAGGAGCTGTTTTTT
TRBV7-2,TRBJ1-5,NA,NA,CASSAQGLSQPQHF,TGTGCCAGCAGCGCACAGGGTTTATCTCAGCCCCAGCATTTT
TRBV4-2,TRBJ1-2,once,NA,CASSLKRQGNGYTF,TGTGCCAGCAGCCTAAAAAGGCAGGGGAATGGCTACACCTTC
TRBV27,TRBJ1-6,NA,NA,CASSLQGNSPLHF,TGTGCCAGCAGTTTACAGGGCAATTCACCCCTCCACTTT
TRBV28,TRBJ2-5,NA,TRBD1,CASSFRTGILSQETQYF,TGTGCCAGCAGTTTCCGGACAGGGATACTTTCGCAAGAGACCCAGTACTTC
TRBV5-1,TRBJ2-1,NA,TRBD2,CASSLEGGRTYNEQFF,TGCGCCAGCAGCTTGGAAGGCGGGAGGACCTACAATGAGCAGTTCTTC
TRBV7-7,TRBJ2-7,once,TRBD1,CASSSDRGYEQYF,TGTGCTAGCAGTTCTGACAGGGGCTACGAGCAGTACTTC
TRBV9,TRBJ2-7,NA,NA,CASSGAVSTYEQYF,TGTGCCAGCAGCGGAGCGGTCAGTACCTACGAGCAGTACTTC
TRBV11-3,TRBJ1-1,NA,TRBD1,CASSSGQGARTEAFF,TGTGCCAGCAGCTCCGGACAGGGGGCGAGAACTGAAGCTTTCTTT
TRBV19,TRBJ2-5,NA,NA,CASSIMVRGETQYF,TGTGCCAGTAGTATAATGGTTAGGGGAGAGACCCAGTACTTC
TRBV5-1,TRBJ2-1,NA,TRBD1,CASSPTDREGHNEQFF,TGCGCCAGCAGCCCGACGGACAGGGAAGGACACAATGAGCAGTTCTTC
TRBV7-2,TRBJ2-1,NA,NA,CVSRPGVAVTYNEQFF,TGTGTCAGCAGACCCGGGGTAGCGGTTACCTACAATGAGCAGTTCTTC
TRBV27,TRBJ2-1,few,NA,CASSFQGSYNEQFF,TGTGCCAGCAGTTTTCAGGGCTCCTACAATGAGCAGTTCTTC
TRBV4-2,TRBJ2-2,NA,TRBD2,CASSPASGRRGELFF,TGTGCCAGCAGCCCCGCTAGCGGGAGGCGCGGGGAGCTGTTTTTT
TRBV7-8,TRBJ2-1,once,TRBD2,CASSLGLAGVISSYNEQFF,TGTGCCAGCAGCTTAGGACTAGCGGGGGTTATAAGCTCCTACAATGAGCAGTTCTTC
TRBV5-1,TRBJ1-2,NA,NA,CASSPYFGGNYGYTF,TGCGCCAGCAGCCCATACTTCGGAGGGAACTATGGCTACACCTTC
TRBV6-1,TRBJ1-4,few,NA,CASLGQVVNEKLFF,TGTGCCAGCCTGGGGCAGGTTGTTAATGAAAAACTGTTTTTT
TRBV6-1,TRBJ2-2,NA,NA,CAGSDRGLVSTGELFF,TGTGCCGGCAGTGATAGGGGGTTAGTGAGCACCGGGGAGCTGTTTTTT
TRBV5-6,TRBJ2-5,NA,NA,CASSLKGRGWEQYF,TGTGCCAGCAGCTTGAAGGGACGGGGGTGGGAGCAGTACTTC
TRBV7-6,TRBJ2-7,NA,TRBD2,CASSLAGETYEQYF,TGTGCCAGCAGCCTTGCGGGGGAAACCTACGAGCAGTACTTC
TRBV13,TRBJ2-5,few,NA,CASSLGEYQETQYF,TGTGCCAGCAGCTTAGGAGAGTACCAAGAGACCCAGTACTTC